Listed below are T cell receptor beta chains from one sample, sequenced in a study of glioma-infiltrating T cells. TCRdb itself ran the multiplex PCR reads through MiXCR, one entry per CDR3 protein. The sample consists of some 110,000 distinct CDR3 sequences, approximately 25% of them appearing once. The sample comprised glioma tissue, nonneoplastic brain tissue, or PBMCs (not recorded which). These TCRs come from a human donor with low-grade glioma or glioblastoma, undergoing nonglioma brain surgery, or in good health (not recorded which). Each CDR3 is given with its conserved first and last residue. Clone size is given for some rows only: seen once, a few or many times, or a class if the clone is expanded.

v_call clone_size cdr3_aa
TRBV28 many CASSVGAKVNSPLHF
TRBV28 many CASSYKGGHEEYF
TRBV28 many CASGVAGGTTDTQYF
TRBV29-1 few CSADRGLNYGYTF
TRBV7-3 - CASSSFGGMNTEAFF
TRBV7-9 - CASHGKDYEQYF
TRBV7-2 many CASSLAVGGASTDTQYF
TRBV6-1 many CASWGAGGSYNEQFF
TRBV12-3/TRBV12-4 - CASSYRGRTDTQYF
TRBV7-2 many CASVSEGWAFF
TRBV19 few CASSMGLAADTQYF
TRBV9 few CASSPQGFSSYEQYF
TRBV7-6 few CASSFGAGAADTQYF
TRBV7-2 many CASSHNIRAGGSYNEQFF
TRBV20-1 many CSARGDRTVPMEYF
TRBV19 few CASSLDGTASTDTQYF
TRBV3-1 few CASSQGRLTNYGYTF
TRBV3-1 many CASSQERFSYEQYF
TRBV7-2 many CASSLFMGPAEKQYF